In this sample, the clone carrying this T cell receptor beta chain turned up a few times. Other DNA sequences within the sample encode an identical CDR3. The sample is drawn from a study of blood T cell repertoires in COVID-19. There are 13 residues in the CDR3. Trimming shortened V by 5 bases and J by 1 base, and 8 bases separated the two germline ends. Authors' data handling: Amplification with reference gene primers provided the estimates of nucleated cell counts. Libraries were prepared by immunoSEQ multiplex PCR; TCRdb keeps only in-frame clonotypes and omits some of them. For V, J and clone size, that table is used; D and trimming come from the DNA. The repertoire consists of 300,000 to 450,000 clones, with roughly 85% occurring once and the leading ten covering 3% to 4%.

Sequenced material: peripheral blood. The V call is TRBV12-3 or TRBV12-4, the J call TRBJ1-1; D may be TRBD1 (6 bases). The receptor was derived from a woman between 18 and 30 years old with acute or convalescent COVID-19. CDR3 residues: CASSLTGNTEAFF. CDR3 nucleotides: TGTGCCAGCAGTCTGACAGGGAACACTGAAGCTTTCTTT.